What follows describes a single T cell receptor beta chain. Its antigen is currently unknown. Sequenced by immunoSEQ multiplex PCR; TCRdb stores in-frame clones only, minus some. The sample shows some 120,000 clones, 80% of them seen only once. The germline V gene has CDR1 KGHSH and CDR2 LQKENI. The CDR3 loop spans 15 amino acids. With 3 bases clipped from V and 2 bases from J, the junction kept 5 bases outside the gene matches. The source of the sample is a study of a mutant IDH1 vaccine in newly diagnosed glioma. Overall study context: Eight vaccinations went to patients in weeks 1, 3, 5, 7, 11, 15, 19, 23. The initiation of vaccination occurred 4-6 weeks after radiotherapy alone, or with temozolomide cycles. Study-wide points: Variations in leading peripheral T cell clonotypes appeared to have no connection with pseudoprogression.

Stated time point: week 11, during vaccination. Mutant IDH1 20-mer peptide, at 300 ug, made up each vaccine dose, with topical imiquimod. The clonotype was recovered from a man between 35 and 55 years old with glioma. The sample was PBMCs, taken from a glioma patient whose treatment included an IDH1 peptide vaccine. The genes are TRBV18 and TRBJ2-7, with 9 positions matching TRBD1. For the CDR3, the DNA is TGTGCCAGCTCACCCGGACAGGGGAGGACCTACGAGCAGTACTTC. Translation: CASSPGQGRTYEQYF.